This T cell receptor (beta chain) was documented in a study of blood T cell repertoires in COVID-19. Study in general: Donors in the United States, Italy and Spain gave samples during acute or convalescent COVID-19. Sources were T cells, B-cell-depleted T cells, or PBMCs; the material itself was cDNA or gDNA.

V was cut by 1 base and J by 6 bases, with 10 bases left in between. The CDR3 is 13 residues long. Germline-derived CDR1 and CDR2 are LGHDT and YNNKEL (reference sequence). The table lists this clone with a few counts. The protocol was immunoSEQ multiplex PCR, while the TCRdb copy is restricted to in-frame clones and leaves out a portion. The table lists approximately 210,000 clones, roughly four fifths of them singletons, with approximately 16% in the top ten. This TCR was recovered from a man in his forties who had recovered from COVID-19. The J gene is TRBJ2-7, the V gene TRBV3-1 (or the pseudogene TRBV3-2), with a tentative D call TRBD1 (6 bases). The sequenced sample was PBMCs or T cells enriched from blood (not recorded which). Here the CDR3 DNA reads TGTGCCAGCAGCCAAGGGACAGAGATCGAGCAGTACTTC. Its protein is CASSQGTEIEQYF.